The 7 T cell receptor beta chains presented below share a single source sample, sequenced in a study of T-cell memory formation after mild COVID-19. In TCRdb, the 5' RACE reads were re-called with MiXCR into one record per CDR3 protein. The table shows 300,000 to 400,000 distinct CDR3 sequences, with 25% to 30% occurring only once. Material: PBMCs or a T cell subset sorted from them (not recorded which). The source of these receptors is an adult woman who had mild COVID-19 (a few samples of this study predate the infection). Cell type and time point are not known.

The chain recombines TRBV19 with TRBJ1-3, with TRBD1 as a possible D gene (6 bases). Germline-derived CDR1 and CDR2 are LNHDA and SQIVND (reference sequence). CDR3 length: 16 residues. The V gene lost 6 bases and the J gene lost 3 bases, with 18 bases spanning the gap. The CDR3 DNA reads TGTGCCAGTAGGCCAGAGTCGGGGGCAAGTGGAAACACCATATATTTT. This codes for CASRPESGASGNTIYF.

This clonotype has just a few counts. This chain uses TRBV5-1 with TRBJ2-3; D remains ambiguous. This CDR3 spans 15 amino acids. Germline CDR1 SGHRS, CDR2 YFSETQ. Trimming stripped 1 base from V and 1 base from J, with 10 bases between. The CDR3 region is CASSLWRVGTDTQYF. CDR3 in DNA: TGCGCCAGCAGCTTGTGGAGAGTGGGCACAGATACGCAGTATTTT.

The CDR3 loop is CSVDNGDRNTGELFF. DNA for the CDR3: TGCAGCGTTGATAATGGGGACAGGAACACCGGGGAGCTGTTTTTT. This chain connects TRBV29-1 to TRBJ2-2; 7 nucleotides line up with TRBD1. Trimming at V came to 3 bases and at J to 1 base, leaving 5 bases not matched to a gene. The germline V gene has CDR1 SQVTM and CDR2 ANQGSEA. This CDR3 comprises 15 residues.

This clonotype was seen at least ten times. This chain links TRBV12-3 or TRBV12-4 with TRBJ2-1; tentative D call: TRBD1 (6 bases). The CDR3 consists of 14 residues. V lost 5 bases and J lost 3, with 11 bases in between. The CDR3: CASSLLQGYNEQFF. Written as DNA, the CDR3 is TGTGCCAGCAGTCTTCTACAGGGCTACAATGAGCAGTTCTTC.

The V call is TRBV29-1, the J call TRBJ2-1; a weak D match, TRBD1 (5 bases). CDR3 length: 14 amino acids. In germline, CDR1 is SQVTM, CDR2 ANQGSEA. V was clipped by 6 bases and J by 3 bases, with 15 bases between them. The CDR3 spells CSVLVGRGYNEQFF. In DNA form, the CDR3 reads TGCAGCGTCCTGGTCGGTAGGGGCTACAATGAGCAGTTCTTC.

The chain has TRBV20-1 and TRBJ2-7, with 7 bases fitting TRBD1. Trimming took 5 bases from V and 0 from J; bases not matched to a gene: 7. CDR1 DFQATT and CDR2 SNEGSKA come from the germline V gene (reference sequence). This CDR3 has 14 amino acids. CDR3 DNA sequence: TGCAGTGCTCGACTCCGGGACAGCTCCTACGAGCAGTACTTC. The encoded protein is CSARLRDSSYEQYF.

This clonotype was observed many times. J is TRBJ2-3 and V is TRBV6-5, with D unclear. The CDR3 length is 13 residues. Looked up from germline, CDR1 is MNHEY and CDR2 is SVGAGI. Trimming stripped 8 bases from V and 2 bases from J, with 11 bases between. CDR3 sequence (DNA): TGTGCCAGCTTCCTGCCTGACACAGATACGCAGTATTTT. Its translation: CASFLPDTDTQYF.